A selection of T cell receptor beta chains follows, all from one sample in a study of T cells in narcolepsy. TCRdb's copy holds only in-frame clones and misses some; the assay was immunoSEQ multiplex PCR. Altogether over 25,000 clones are present, roughly 90% being singletons, with the ten largest covering about 1.3%. Sequenced material: CD45RA- memory CD4+ T cells from PBMCs. Receptors were obtained from a human donor with narcolepsy. CDR3s include the opening cysteine and the closing phenylalanine or tryptophan. D genes are given only for firm matches. Expanded clones are given a class, and other clones once, few, many or no size at all.

D	V	size	J	CDR3	DNA
.	TRBV11-1	few	TRBJ2-3	CASSLGTVDTQYF	TGTGCCAGCAGCTTAGGGACTGTTGATACGCAGTATTTT
TRBD2	TRBV7-9	.	TRBJ2-5	CASSYTGTRLETQYF	TGTGCCAGCAGCTACACCGGGACTAGGTTGGAGACCCAGTACTTC
TRBD1	TRBV2	.	TRBJ2-7	CASRDRGGSYEQYF	TGTGCCAGCAGGGACAGGGGAGGGAGTTACGAGCAGTACTTC
.	TRBV7-9	.	TRBJ1-1	CASSLDTGRFTEAFF	TGTGCCAGCAGCTTAGATACAGGGAGATTCACTGAAGCTTTCTTT
.	TRBV7-2	once	TRBJ1-1	CASSRFPRGNTEAFF	TGTGCCAGCAGCCGTTTTCCGAGAGGGAACACTGAAGCTTTCTTT
.	TRBV2	.	TRBJ2-1	CASSVAVRGPSGEQFF	TGTGCCAGCAGCGTCGCCGTTCGGGGACCTTCGGGTGAGCAGTTCTTC
.	TRBV5-4	.	TRBJ2-3	CASSLVGDTQYF	TGTGCCAGCAGCCTGGTGGGAGATACGCAGTATTTT
.	TRBV28	.	TRBJ1-6	CASSFRTGSRSPLHF	TGTGCCAGCAGTTTCCGTACAGGGTCGAGATCACCCCTCCACTTT
.	TRBV7-2	.	TRBJ1-5	CASSLRGNQPQHF	TGTGCCAGCAGCTTGAGGGGCAATCAGCCCCAGCATTTT
TRBD1	TRBV5-1	.	TRBJ1-1	CASSPRGGSSTEAFF	TGCGCCAGCAGCCCCAGGGGGGGGTCAAGCACTGAAGCTTTCTTT
.	TRBV6-5	.	TRBJ1-2	CASSGGDGYTF	TGTGCCAGCTCCGGGGGCGATGGCTACACCTTC
TRBD2	TRBV11-2	.	TRBJ2-5	CASSLGTSGGVGTQYF	TGTGCCAGCAGCTTAGGGACTAGCGGGGGGGTCGGGACCCAGTACTTC
.	TRBV6-1	.	TRBJ2-7	CASSGQSEQYF	TGTGCCAGCTCGGGCCAAAGCGAGCAGTACTTC
TRBD2	TRBV5-1	.	TRBJ2-1	CASSLTSGGYNEQFF	TGCGCCAGCAGCTTGACTAGCGGGGGTTACAATGAGCAGTTCTTC
.	TRBV2	once	TRBJ1-2	CASSEASASVYTF	TGTGCCAGCAGTGAAGCGTCCGCGTCTGTCTACACCTTC
.	TRBV11-2	.	TRBJ1-1	CASSLDGQTNTEAFF	TGTGCCAGCAGCTTAGACGGACAGACGAACACTGAAGCTTTCTTT
TRBD2	TRBV19	.	TRBJ2-7	CASSDGLAGVGEQYF	TGTGCCAGTTCCGACGGACTAGCGGGAGTGGGTGAGCAGTACTTC
TRBD1	TRBV28	.	TRBJ1-3	CASITGQGAYGNTIYF	TGTGCCAGCATCACGGGACAGGGGGCTTATGGAAACACCATATATTTT
.	TRBV6-1	.	TRBJ2-6	CASTVTGANVLTF	TGTGCCAGCACCGTGACTGGGGCCAACGTCCTGACTTTC
.	TRBV20-1	.	TRBJ1-2	CSPRAYGYTF	TGCAGCCCGCGGGCTTATGGCTACACCTTC
.	TRBV6-1	.	TRBJ1-4	CASSERRAKANEKLFF	TGTGCCAGCAGTGAACGGAGGGCGAAGGCTAATGAAAAACTGTTTTTT
.	TRBV6-1	.	TRBJ2-3	CASNPGGNTDTQYF	TGTGCCAGCAATCCCGGGGGCAACACAGATACGCAGTATTTT
.	TRBV7-2	.	TRBJ1-5	CASSTRAGNQPQHF	TGTGCCAGCAGCACGAGGGCGGGCAATCAGCCCCAGCATTTT
.	TRBV5-1	.	TRBJ1-1	CASSLGGNTEAFF	TGCGCCAGCAGCTTGGGAGGGAACACTGAAGCTTTCTTT
TRBD2	TRBV5-1	.	TRBJ2-2	CASSSWTSGGNTGELFF	TGCGCCAGCAGCTCCTGGACTAGCGGGGGGAACACCGGGGAGCTGTTTTTT
.	TRBV5-1	.	TRBJ1-4	CASSFGDDSIGKLFF	TGCGCCAGCAGCTTCGGGGACGACAGTATTGGAAAACTGTTTTTT
.	TRBV5-1	.	TRBJ1-1	CASSIQGLGNTEAFF	TGCGCCAGCAGCATTCAGGGGCTAGGGAACACTGAAGCTTTCTTT
.	TRBV10-3	.	TRBJ2-4	CASQTGEGKSIQYF	TGTGCCAGCCAGACAGGGGAGGGGAAAAGCATTCAGTACTTC
.	TRBV5-1	.	TRBJ2-1	CASSFGSYRDEQFF	TGCGCCAGCAGCTTCGGCTCCTATCGCGATGAGCAGTTCTTC
TRBD1	TRBV18	.	TRBJ1-4	CASRQGLNEKLFF	TGTGCCAGTCGACAGGGTCTTAATGAAAAACTGTTTTTT
.	TRBV21-1	.	TRBJ2-7	CASSKGGGRHACHEQYF	TGTGCCAGCAGCAAAGGAGGCGGTCGCCACGCGTGCCACGAGCAGTACTTC
TRBD2	TRBV2	.	TRBJ2-2	CATSGLGNTGELFF	TGTGCCACTTCGGGACTAGGGAACACCGGGGAGCTGTTTTTT
TRBD2	TRBV11-1	.	TRBJ2-5	CASSLIAGGRETQYF	TGTGCCAGCAGCTTAATAGCGGGAGGAAGGGAGACCCAGTACTTC
.	TRBV5-1	.	TRBJ1-2	CASSFGADYGYTF	TGCGCCAGCAGCTTCGGGGCGGACTATGGCTACACCTTC
.	TRBV5-4	.	TRBJ2-5	CASSLTTRLETQYF	TGTGCCAGCAGCTTGACGACTAGATTAGAGACCCAGTACTTC
.	TRBV7-2	.	TRBJ2-7	CASSLVSSYEQYF	TGTGCCAGCAGCTTAGTTAGCTCCTACGAGCAGTACTTC
.	TRBV29-1	.	TRBJ2-5	CSVQPRLRETQYF	TGCAGCGTCCAACCCAGGCTCCGGGAGACCCAGTACTTC
.	TRBV6-1	.	TRBJ1-1	CASSAGRVTEAFF	TGTGCCAGCAGTGCGGGGAGGGTCACTGAAGCTTTCTTT
.	TRBV7-2	.	TRBJ2-4	CASSVSALAKNIQYF	TGTGCCAGCAGCGTATCCGCGCTAGCCAAAAACATTCAGTACTTC
.	TRBV5-6	.	TRBJ1-1	CASSLTGTGEAFF	TGTGCCAGCAGCTTGACAGGGACGGGTGAAGCTTTCTTT